These 8 T cell receptor beta chains were sequenced from one sample in a study of early T cells in non-severe SARS-CoV-2 infection. One entry per CDR3 protein results from TCRdb running MiXCR on the 5' RACE reads. The sample includes about 77,000 distinct CDR3 sequences, approximately 12% seen only once; the top ten take about 14%. The specimen was whole blood, collected at baseline. Receptor source: an adult who was a healthcare worker with PCR-confirmed SARS-CoV-2 infection or an uninfected control (not recorded which). The donor label of this sample is uncertain.

The chain combines TRBV7-8 with TRBJ2-5, with D perhaps TRBD1 (5 bases). Trimming removed 1 base from V and 0 bases from J, with 9 bases in between. Germline V gene sequence: CDR1 SGHVS, CDR2 FQNEAQ. The CDR3 sequence is 15 residues long. The CDR3 region has the DNA TGTGCCAGCAGCTTAGGGGGCCGTCACCAAGAGACCCAGTACTTC. It yields the protein CASSLGGRHQETQYF. Together with reference TRBV7-8 and TRBJ2-5, the CDR3 gives the full variable domain: GAGVSQSPRYKVAKRGQDVALRCDPISGHVSLFWYQQALGQGPEFLTYFQNEAQLDKSGLPSDRFFAERPEGSVSTLKIQRTQQEDSAVYLCASSLGGRHQETQYFGPGTRLLVL.

This chain links TRBV10-2 with TRBJ1-1; no reliable D call. The V end was cut by 1 base, the J end by 5 bases, with 5 bases between. Looked up from germline, CDR1 is WSHSY and CDR2 is SAAADI. The CDR3 has 12 amino acids. CDR3 sequence: CASSELGTEAFF. CDR3 sequence (DNA): TGCGCCAGCAGTGAGTTGGGGACTGAAGCTTTCTTT.

This rearrangement joins TRBV7-2 to TRBJ1-2, with 10 nucleotides matching TRBD1. With V trimmed by 4 bases and J by 4 bases, 3 bases remained unmatched. The CDR3 has 14 amino acids. From germline, CDR1 is SGHTA and CDR2 FQGNSA. The CDR3 nucleotides read TGTGCCAGCAGCTGGACAGGGGGGATCTATGGCTACACCTTC. Protein: CASSWTGGIYGYTF.

This clonotype was observed many times. The chain joins TRBV4-1 to TRBJ2-1; 12 nucleotides match TRBD2. J was trimmed by 7 bases and V by 2 bases; bases with no gene match: 3. The CDR3 has 15 amino acids. Germline V CDR1 and CDR2: MGHRA, YSYEKL. The DNA for the CDR3 is TGCGCCAGCAGCCAACTAGCGGGGGGGAGGAATGAGCAGTTCTTC. Protein sequence: CASSQLAGGRNEQFF.

This clonotype was detected many times. The chain carries TRBV7-9 and TRBJ2-6, with D perhaps matching TRBD2 (5 bases). CDR3 length equals 16 residues. Trimming took off 8 bases at V and 1 base at J, with 15 bases between the two ends. The germline gives CDR1 SEHNR, CDR2 FQNEAQ (reference sequence). The chain's CDR3 is CASPIPGTSGANVLTF. The CDR3 DNA reads TGTGCCAGCCCAATTCCGGGAACTTCTGGGGCCAACGTCCTGACTTTC.

At least ten counts were recorded for this clonotype. The chain has TRBV20-1 and TRBJ2-7; D uncertain. In germline, CDR1 is DFQATT, CDR2 SNEGSKA (reference sequence). Trimming cost V 8 bases and J 0 bases, with 14 bases left between them. The CDR3 loop spans 13 amino acids. CDR3 sequence: CSSSNLISYEQYF. The DNA for the CDR3 is TGCAGTTCGTCGAACTTAATCTCCTACGAGCAGTACTTC.

This clonotype was detected ten times or more. The gene calls are TRBV6-5 and TRBJ2-2, with D maybe TRBD1 (6 bases). Germline CDR1 reads MNHEY; CDR2 reads SVGAGI. This CDR3 is 14 amino acids long. Between the trimmed V and J ends, which lost 5 bases and 3 bases, there was a span of 10 bases. The DNA of the CDR3 is TGTGCCAGCAGTATGGCAGGGGACACCGGGGAGCTGTTTTTT. Protein sequence: CASSMAGDTGELFF.

This clonotype was recorded a few times. This chain uses TRBV4-3 with TRBJ1-4; D gene unclear. The V end was cut by 1 base, the J end by 4 bases, with 7 bases between. The CDR3 extends over 14 amino acids. Germline CDR1 and CDR2: LGHNA and YSLEER. The CDR3 region is CASSQASYNEKLFF. The DNA of the CDR3 is TGCGCCAGCAGCCAAGCGTCCTATAATGAAAAACTGTTTTTT.